Shown below are 16 T cell receptor beta chains from a single sample sequenced in a study of T cell repertoires in aging, cancer and after chemotherapy. Rearranged V-D-J TRB sequences were amplified with a mixed TRB-A/B primer pool. TCRdb fed the multiplex PCR reads into MiXCR, producing one record per CDR3 protein. The sample consists of 4,100 or so distinct CDR3 sequences, over 60% of them appearing once. The template was genomic DNA from peripheral blood, not RNA. Sequences were obtained from blood. All receptors derive from a human donor with a solid tumor.

This clonotype was seen only a few times. The V and J genes are TRBV19 and TRBJ1-5, with 8 bases aligning to TRBD1. The CDR3 loop spans 14 amino acids. The V gene end was trimmed by 5 bases and the J gene end by 7 bases; junction bases not matched to a gene: 7. CDR1 and CDR2 from the germline V gene are LNHDA and SQIVND (reference sequence). CDR3 in DNA: TGTGCCAGTAGTGCGGACAGGGTTTTGCAGCCCCAGCATTTT. This codes for CASSADRVLQPQHF.

This clonotype was observed a few times. The chain links TRBV18 to TRBJ1-6, with D perhaps TRBD1 (5 bases). This CDR3 comprises 15 residues. V lost 3 bases to trimming and J lost 5 bases, with 11 bases between them. From germline, CDR1 is KGHSH and CDR2 LQKENI. The CDR3 here is CASSPATADNSPLHF. Written as DNA, the CDR3 is TGTGCCAGCTCACCTGCGACAGCGGATAATTCACCCCTCCACTTT. Full variable domain (remainder filled in from reference TRBV18 and TRBJ1-6): NAGVMQNPRHLVRRRGQEARLRCSPMKGHSHVYWYRQLPEEGLKFMVYLQKENIIDESGMPKERFSAEFPKEGPSILRIQQVVRGDSAAYFCASSPATADNSPLHFGNGTRLTVT.

The chain has TRBV20-1 and TRBJ1-2; no reliable D call. Germline CDR1 reads DFQATT; CDR2 reads SNEGSKA (reference sequence). This CDR3 is built from 14 residues. Trimming pared 3 bases from V and 4 bases from J, leaving 15 bases between. DNA for the CDR3: TGCAGTGCTAGGCAACGGGGAGTCTCCTATGGCTACACCTTC. It encodes CSARQRGVSYGYTF.

A few counts support this clonotype. The rearrangement joins TRBV30 to TRBJ1-2, with 7 bases fitting TRBD1. The CDR3 has 13 amino acids. In germline, CDR1 is GTSNPN, CDR2 SVGIG (reference sequence). The chain's CDR3 is CARTARGNYGYTF. Written as DNA, the CDR3 is TGTGCGAGGACGGCCAGGGGGAACTATGGCTACACCTTC. The full variable domain, with the rest looked up from reference TRBV30 and TRBJ1-2, is SQTIHQWPATLVQPVGSPLSLECTVEGTSNPNLYWYRQAAGRGLQLLFYSVGIGQISSEVPQNLSASRPQDRQFILSSKKLLLSDSGFYLCARTARGNYGYTFGSGTRLTVV.

This clonotype was recorded only once. This sequence joins TRBV10-3 and TRBJ2-1; TRBD2 is a possible D gene (5 bases). Germline loops: CDR1 ENHRY, CDR2 SYGVKD. This CDR3 comprises 16 residues. V was trimmed by 0 bases and J by 3 bases, leaving 12 bases between them. CDR3 loop: CAISESTTVIYNEQFF. CDR3 sequence (DNA): TGTGCCATCAGTGAGTCGACTACCGTAATCTACAATGAGCAGTTCTTC.

Only one count was recorded for this clonotype. The chain uses TRBV27 and TRBJ1-1, with D unresolved. Deletions cut 5 bases from V and 10 bases from J, with 14 bases between. Per germline, CDR1 MNHEY and CDR2 SMNVEV (reference sequence). This CDR3 has 12 amino acids. CDR3 loop: CASSRREGGAFF. DNA for the CDR3: TGTGCCAGCAGTCGTCGGGAAGGAGGAGCTTTCTTT.

This chain links TRBV19 with TRBJ1-6; D not certain. The germline CDR1 and CDR2 sequences are LNHDA and SQIVND (reference sequence). Trimming pared 5 bases from V and 7 bases from J, leaving 12 bases between. The CDR3 loop spans 14 amino acids. CDR3 sequence (DNA): TGTGCCAGTAGTCTTGGACGGGTAAATTCACCCCTCCACTTT. As protein: CASSLGRVNSPLHF.

The rearrangement joins TRBV7-2 to TRBJ2-5; tentative D call: TRBD1 (6 bases). With 1 base removed from V and 3 bases from J, the gap between germline ends came to 9 bases. The germline CDR1 and CDR2 sequences are SGHTA and FQGNSA. CDR3 length: 14 residues. CDR3 amino acids: CASSLGTGKETQYF. The DNA for the CDR3 is TGTGCCAGCAGCTTAGGTACAGGGAAAGAGACCCAGTACTTC.

A few counts support this clonotype. This chain connects TRBV20-1 to TRBJ1-3, with 8 bases matching TRBD1. With V trimmed by 1 base and J by 2 bases, 1 base remained unmatched. In germline, CDR1 is DFQATT, CDR2 SNEGSKA (reference sequence). This CDR3 spans 14 amino acids. The CDR3 coding sequence is TGCAGTGCTAGAGGGACAGGGACTGGAAACACCATATATTTT. Protein product: CSARGTGTGNTIYF.

This chain uses TRBV19 with TRBJ1-1; D gene uncertain. This CDR3 region has 14 residues. The germline V and J ends were trimmed by 4 bases and 2 bases, with 11 bases remaining between them. The germline V gene encodes CDR1 LNHDA and CDR2 SQIVND (reference sequence). Here the CDR3 DNA reads TGTGCCAGTAGTAATCCCGGGCCTAACACTGAAGCTTTCTTT. Its protein product is CASSNPGPNTEAFF.

The V call is TRBV19, the J call TRBJ1-2; a possible D gene is TRBD1 (6 bases). V lost 6 bases and J lost 0, with 29 bases in between. The CDR3 consists of 20 residues. Germline CDR1 reads LNHDA; CDR2 reads SQIVND (reference sequence). CDR3 protein: CASSMGLLVRDIPSNYGYTF. The CDR3 nucleotides read TGTGCCAGTAGCATGGGGTTGTTGGTTCGGGACATCCCCTCTAACTATGGCTACACCTTC.

The gene calls are TRBV19 and TRBJ2-1; D gene uncertain. There are 16 residues in the CDR3. Germline assignment: CDR1 LNHDA and CDR2 SQIVND (reference sequence). V gave up 5 bases and J gave up 1 base, with 15 bases separating them. CDR3 in amino acids: CASSPRYGSSYNEQFF. The CDR3 DNA reads as TGTGCCAGTAGTCCCAGGTACGGGTCTTCCTACAATGAGCAGTTCTTC.

This rearrangement joins TRBV30 to TRBJ1-1; D may be TRBD1 (5 bases). The CDR3 contains 17 residues. V was pared by 0 bases and J by 11 bases, with 28 bases between. The germline gives CDR1 GTSNPN, CDR2 SVGIG (reference sequence). The CDR3 sequence is CAWSVLQGRGWGWGAFF. CDR3 in DNA: TGTGCCTGGAGTGTACTCCAGGGTCGTGGTTGGGGTTGGGGGGCTTTCTTT. The full variable domain, its missing parts supplied by reference TRBV30 and TRBJ1-1, is SQTIHQWPATLVQPVGSPLSLECTVEGTSNPNLYWYRQAAGRGLQLLFYSVGIGQISSEVPQNLSASRPQDRQFILSSKKLLLSDSGFYLCAWSVLQGRGWGWGAFFGQGTRLTVV.

The chain recombines TRBV30 with TRBJ2-2; D is undetermined. V was shortened by 5 bases and J by 4 bases, with 14 bases between the two germline ends. The CDR3 has 14 amino acids. Germline lookup yields CDR1 GTSNPN and CDR2 SVGIG (reference sequence). The CDR3 nucleotides read TGTGCCTGGGCCTCGGATGCCGCCACCGGGGAGCTGTTTTTT. This encodes CAWASDAATGELFF.

The genes are TRBV5-4 and TRBJ1-1; D is possibly TRBD1 (5 bases). V lost 7 bases and J 1 base, leaving 8 bases between the germline ends. This CDR3 contains 12 residues. Germline values: CDR1 SGHNT, CDR2 YYREEE (reference sequence). The CDR3 here is CASSTGNTEAFF. The CDR3 nucleotides read TGTGCCAGCTCAACAGGGAACACTGAAGCTTTCTTT.

The chain links TRBV6-1 to TRBJ1-3, with 10 bases lining up with TRBD1. The CDR3 consists of 21 residues. Germline V CDR1 and CDR2: MNHNS, SASEGT. Germline trimming cut 5 bases from V and 4 bases from J; bases unmatched to any gene: 23. The CDR3 loop is CASSLSPGLLMGTGEGNTIYF. CDR3 coding DNA: TGTGCCAGCAGTTTAAGCCCGGGACTCCTTATGGGGACAGGGGAAGGAAACACCATATATTTT.